A single sample is the source of the 3 T cell receptor beta chains below, sequenced in a study of control samples from healthy donors and cancer patients. Profiling relied on immunoSEQ multiplex PCR, and the TCRdb table lists in-frame clones only, not all of them. The table shows about 94,000 clones, with 90% occurring only once. The source material was blood. Receptor source: a woman between 18 and 29 years old in good health.

This clone was seen only a few times. This chain uses TRBV6-5 with TRBJ2-7; TRBD1 might be the D (5 bases). The V gene lost 0 bases and the J gene lost 0 bases, with 9 bases spanning the gap. Germline lookup yields CDR1 MNHEY and CDR2 SVGAGI. The CDR3 is 15 residues long. The CDR3 DNA follows: TGTGCCAGCAGTTACTCAGGGGTTTCCTCCTACGAGCAGTACTTC. Residues: CASSYSGVSSYEQYF.

The rearrangement links TRBV3-1 (or the pseudogene TRBV3-2) to TRBJ1-6; D gene uncertain. CDR1 is LGHDT and CDR2 is YNNKEL in the germline V gene (reference sequence). The CDR3 length is 15 residues. Between the trimmed V and J ends, which lost 4 bases and 10 bases, there was a span of 17 bases. CDR3 nucleotides: TGTGCCAGCAGCCGATCGGGAGCAGCGGGATCACCCCTCCACTTT. It codes for CASSRSGAAGSPLHF.

The chain employs TRBV10-2 and TRBJ2-7; weak D call: TRBD2 (6 bases). The CDR3 has 13 amino acids. In germline, CDR1 is WSHSY, CDR2 SAAADI. V was pared by 8 bases and J by 0 bases, with 11 bases between. DNA for the CDR3: TGCGCCAGCTTAGCGGCTAACTCCTACGAGCAGTACTTC. The encoded protein is CASLAANSYEQYF.